The clone carrying this T cell receptor beta chain was recorded a few times. Its antigen is currently unknown. The record originates from a study of identical twins. TCRdb re-called the 5' RACE reads through MiXCR, storing one row per CDR3 protein. The table lists about 520,000 distinct CDR3 sequences, approximately 22% of them singletons. General observations from the study: Diverse VJ usage suggested most zero-insertion clonotypes were not invariant T cells.

This CDR3 contains 10 residues. Germline V gene lookup returns CDR1 DFQATT and CDR2 SNEGSKA (reference sequence). Between the trimmed V and J ends, which lost 5 bases and 6 bases, there was a span of 6 bases. These same records also appear under a second study, on T cells expressing NK-cell markers. That investigation notes: Dominant NKG2C+ clonotypes were found to form about 1.0-7.0% of CD8+ T cells in six donors. Several donors likewise had their CD3+CD56-NKG2C+ fraction led by these clonotypes.

Sequencing was performed on CD4+ T cells sorted from blood. V gene TRBV20-1 combines with J gene TRBJ2-3; D not resolved. The sequence came from a woman younger than 30 in good health. DNA for the CDR3: TGCAGTGCTTACCGGGATACGCAGTATTTT. Protein sequence: CSAYRDTQYF.